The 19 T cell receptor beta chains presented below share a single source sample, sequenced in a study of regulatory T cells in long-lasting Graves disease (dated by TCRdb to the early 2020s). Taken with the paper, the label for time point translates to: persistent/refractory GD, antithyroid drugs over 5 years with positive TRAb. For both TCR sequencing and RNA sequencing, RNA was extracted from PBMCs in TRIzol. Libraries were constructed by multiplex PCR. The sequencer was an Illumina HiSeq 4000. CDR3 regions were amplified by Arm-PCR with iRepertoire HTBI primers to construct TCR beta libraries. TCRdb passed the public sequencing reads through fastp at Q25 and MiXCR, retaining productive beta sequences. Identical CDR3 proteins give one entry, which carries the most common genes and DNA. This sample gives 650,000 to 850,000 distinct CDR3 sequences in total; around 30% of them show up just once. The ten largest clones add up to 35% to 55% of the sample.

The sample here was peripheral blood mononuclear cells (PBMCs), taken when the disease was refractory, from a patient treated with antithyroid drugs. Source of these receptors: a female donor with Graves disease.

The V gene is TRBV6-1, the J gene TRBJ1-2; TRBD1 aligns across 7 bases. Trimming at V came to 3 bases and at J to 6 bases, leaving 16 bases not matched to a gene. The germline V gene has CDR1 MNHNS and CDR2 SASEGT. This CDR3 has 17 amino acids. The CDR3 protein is CASSDRSTDRVGDGYTF. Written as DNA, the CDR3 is TGTGCCAGCAGTGACCGATCAACCGACAGGGTGGGAGATGGCTACACCTTC.

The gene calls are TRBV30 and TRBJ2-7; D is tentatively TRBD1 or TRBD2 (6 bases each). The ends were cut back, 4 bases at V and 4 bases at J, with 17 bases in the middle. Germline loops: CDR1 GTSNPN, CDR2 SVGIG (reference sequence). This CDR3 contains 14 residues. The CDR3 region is CAWTADRGRYEQYF. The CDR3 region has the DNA TGTGCCTGGACCGCCGATAGGGGGAGGTACGAGCAGTACTTC.

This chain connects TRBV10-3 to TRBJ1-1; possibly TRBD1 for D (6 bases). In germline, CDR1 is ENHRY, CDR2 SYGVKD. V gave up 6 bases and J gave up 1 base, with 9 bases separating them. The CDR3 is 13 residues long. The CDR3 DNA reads TGTGCCATCAGCGGGGGACAGAACACTGAAGCTTTCTTT. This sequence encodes CAISGGQNTEAFF.

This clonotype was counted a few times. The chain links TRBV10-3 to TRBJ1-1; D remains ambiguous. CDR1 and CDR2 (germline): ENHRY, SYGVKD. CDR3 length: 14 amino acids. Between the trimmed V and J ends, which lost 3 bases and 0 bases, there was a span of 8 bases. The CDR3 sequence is CAISERRVNTEAFF. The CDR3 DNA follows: TGTGCCATCAGTGAAAGACGGGTGAACACTGAAGCTTTCTTT.

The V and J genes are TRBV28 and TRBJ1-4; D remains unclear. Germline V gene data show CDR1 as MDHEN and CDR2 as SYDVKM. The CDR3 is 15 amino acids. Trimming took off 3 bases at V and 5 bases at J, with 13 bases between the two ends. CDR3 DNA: TGTGCCAGCAGTTTCGGTTCAGGACTAAATGAAAAACTGTTTTTT. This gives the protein CASSFGSGLNEKLFF.

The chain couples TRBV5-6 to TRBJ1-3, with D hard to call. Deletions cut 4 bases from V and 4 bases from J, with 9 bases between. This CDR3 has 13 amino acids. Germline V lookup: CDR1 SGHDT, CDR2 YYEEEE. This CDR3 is CASSKVDGNTIYF. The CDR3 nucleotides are TGTGCCAGCAGCAAGGTAGACGGAAACACCATATATTTT.

The CDR3 DNA reads as TGTGCCAGCTACGGACAGGGTTCGTACGAGCAGTACTTC. As protein: CASYGQGSYEQYF. The chain has TRBV6-2 or TRBV6-3 and TRBJ2-7; 8 bases are a match to TRBD1. This CDR3 comprises 13 residues. Germline V gives CDR1 MNHEY, CDR2 SVGEGT. With 8 bases clipped from V and 4 bases from J, the junction kept 7 bases outside the gene matches.

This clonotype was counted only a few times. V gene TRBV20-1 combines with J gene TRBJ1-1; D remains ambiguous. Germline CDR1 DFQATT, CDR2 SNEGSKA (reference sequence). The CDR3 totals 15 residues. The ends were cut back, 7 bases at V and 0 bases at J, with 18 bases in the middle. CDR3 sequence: CSGWRDPGLNTEAFF. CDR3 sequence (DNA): TGCAGTGGTTGGAGGGATCCTGGATTGAACACTGAAGCTTTCTTT.

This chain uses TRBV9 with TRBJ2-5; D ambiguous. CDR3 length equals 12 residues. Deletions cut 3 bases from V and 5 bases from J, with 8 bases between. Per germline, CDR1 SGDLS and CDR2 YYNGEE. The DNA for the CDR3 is TGTGCCAGCAGCGGCCAGACGGAGACCCAGTACTTC. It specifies CASSGQTETQYF.

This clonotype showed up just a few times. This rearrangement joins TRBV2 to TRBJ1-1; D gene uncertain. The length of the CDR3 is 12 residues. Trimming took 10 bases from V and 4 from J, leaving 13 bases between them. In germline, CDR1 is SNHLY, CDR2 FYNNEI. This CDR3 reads CATLVGSTEAFF. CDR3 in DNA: TGTGCCACCTTAGTGGGCTCCACTGAAGCTTTCTTT.

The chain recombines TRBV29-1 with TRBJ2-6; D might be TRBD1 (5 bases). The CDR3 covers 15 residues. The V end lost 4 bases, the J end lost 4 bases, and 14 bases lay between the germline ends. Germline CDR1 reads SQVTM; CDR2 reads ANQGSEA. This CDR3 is CSVADTPWGANVLTF. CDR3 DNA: TGCAGCGTTGCGGACACCCCCTGGGGGGCCAACGTCCTGACTTTC. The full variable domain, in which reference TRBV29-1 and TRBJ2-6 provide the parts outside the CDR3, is SAVISQKPSRDICQRGTSLTIQCQVDSQVTMMFWYRQQPGQSLTLIATANQGSEATYESGFVIDKFPISRPNLTFSTLTVSNMSPEDSSIYLCSVADTPWGANVLTFGAGSRLTVL.

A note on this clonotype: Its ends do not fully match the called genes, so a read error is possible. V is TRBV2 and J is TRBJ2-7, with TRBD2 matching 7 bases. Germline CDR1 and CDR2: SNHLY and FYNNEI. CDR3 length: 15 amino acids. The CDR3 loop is CASSVEGGLVHERYF. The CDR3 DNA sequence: TGTGCCAGCAGTGTGGAGGGAGGACTAGTCCACGAGCGGTACTTC.

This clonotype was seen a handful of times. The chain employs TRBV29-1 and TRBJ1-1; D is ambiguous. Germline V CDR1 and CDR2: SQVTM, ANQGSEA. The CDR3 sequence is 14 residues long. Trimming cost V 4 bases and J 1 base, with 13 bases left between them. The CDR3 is CSVARTWENTEAFF. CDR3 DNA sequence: TGCAGCGTTGCGCGGACCTGGGAGAACACTGAAGCTTTCTTT. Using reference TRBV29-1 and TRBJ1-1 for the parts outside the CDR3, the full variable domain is SAVISQKPSRDICQRGTSLTIQCQVDSQVTMMFWYRQQPGQSLTLIATANQGSEATYESGFVIDKFPISRPNLTFSTLTVSNMSPEDSSIYLCSVARTWENTEAFFGQGTRLTVV.

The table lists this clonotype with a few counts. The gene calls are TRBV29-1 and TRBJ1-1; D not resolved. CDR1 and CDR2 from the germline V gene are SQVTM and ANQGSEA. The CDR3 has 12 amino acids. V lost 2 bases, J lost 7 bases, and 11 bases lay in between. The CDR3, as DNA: TGCAGCGTTGAACGAGGCGGGATTGAAGCTTTCTTT. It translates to CSVERGGIEAFF.

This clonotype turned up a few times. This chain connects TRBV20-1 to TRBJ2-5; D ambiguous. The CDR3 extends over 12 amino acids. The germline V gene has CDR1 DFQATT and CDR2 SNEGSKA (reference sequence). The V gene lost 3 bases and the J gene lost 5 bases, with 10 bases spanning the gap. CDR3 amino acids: CSASVSVETQYF. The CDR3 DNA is TGCAGTGCTAGCGTCAGCGTGGAGACCCAGTACTTC.

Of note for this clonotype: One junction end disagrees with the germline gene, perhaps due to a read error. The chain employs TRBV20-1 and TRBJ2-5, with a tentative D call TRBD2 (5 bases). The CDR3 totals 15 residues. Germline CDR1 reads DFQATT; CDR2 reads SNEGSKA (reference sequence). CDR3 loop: CSARADGRGQETQYF. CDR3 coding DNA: TGCAGTGCCAGAGCGGACGGCCGGGGACAAGAGACCCAGTACTTC.

For the CDR3, the DNA is TGTGCCAGCATCACCACACAGGGGAACACCGGGGAGCTGTTTTTT. Its protein product is CASITTQGNTGELFF. The chain uses TRBV6-1 and TRBJ2-2, with a tentative D call TRBD1 (6 bases). This CDR3 has 15 residues. V shed 7 bases and J shed 1 base, with 13 bases lying between them. Germline CDR1 reads MNHNS; CDR2 reads SASEGT.

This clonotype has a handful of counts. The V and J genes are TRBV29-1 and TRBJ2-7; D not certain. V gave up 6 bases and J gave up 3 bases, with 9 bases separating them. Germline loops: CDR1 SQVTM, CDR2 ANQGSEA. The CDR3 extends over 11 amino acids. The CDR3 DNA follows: TGCAGCGTCGGTGTGGGCTACGAGCAGTACTTC. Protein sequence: CSVGVGYEQYF.

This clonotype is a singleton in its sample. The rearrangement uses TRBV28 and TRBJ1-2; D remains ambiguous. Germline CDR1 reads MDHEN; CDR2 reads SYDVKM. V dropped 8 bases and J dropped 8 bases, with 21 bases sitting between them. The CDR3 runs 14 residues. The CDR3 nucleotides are TGTGCCAGCTCACCACCAGATACCGTGTGGGGCTACACCTTC. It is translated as CASSPPDTVWGYTF.